Following are 10 T cell receptor beta chains from one sample sequenced in a study of shared clonotypes between healthy human individuals. Repertoires were generated with immunoSEQ multiplex PCR, while TCRdb's copy carries only in-frame clones and drops some. The sample contains 2 million to 2.5 million clones, 85% to 95% of which appear only once. Material: naive CD4+ T cells from PBMCs. Subset meaning: CD45RA+ positively selected. These TCRs come from a man in his late teens or twenties in good health. Some clones in this sample may be carry-over from other donors' samples.

V usage is TRBV6-1 and J usage is TRBJ2-5, with unresolved D. The germline CDR1 and CDR2 sequences are MNHNS and SASEGT. V shed 2 bases and J shed 3 bases, with 10 bases lying between them. This CDR3 spans 14 amino acids. CDR3 sequence (DNA): TGTGCCAGCAGTGAATTTACTGGGAAAGAGACCCAGTACTTC. Translation gives CASSEFTGKETQYF.

This chain links TRBV7-2 with TRBJ2-3; 13 bases map to TRBD2. From germline, CDR1 is SGHTA and CDR2 FQGNSA. This CDR3 spans 17 amino acids. V gave up 0 bases and J gave up 3 bases; unmatched junction bases: 3. The CDR3 region has the DNA TGTGCCAGCAGCTTAGCTCCGGGACTAGCGGGAACAGATACGCAGTATTTT. Translated, it gives CASSLAPGLAGTDTQYF.

This chain uses TRBV19 with TRBJ2-3; 9 bases map to TRBD2. V dropped 1 base and J dropped 1; count of bases not matched to a gene: 3. The CDR3 has 16 amino acids. The germline V gene encodes CDR1 LNHDA and CDR2 SQIVND (reference sequence). The CDR3 region is CASSIAGGRGTDTQYF. The CDR3 coding sequence is TGTGCCAGTAGTATAGCTGGCGGGAGGGGCACAGATACGCAGTATTTT. Drawing the rest from reference TRBV19 and TRBJ2-3, the complete variable domain is DGGITQSPKYLFRKEGQNVTLSCEQNLNHDAMYWYRQDPGQGLRLIYYSQIVNDFQKGDIAEGYSVSREKKESFPLTVTSAQKNPTAFYLCASSIAGGRGTDTQYFGPGTRLTVL.

Comment on this clone: This specimen includes other DNA sequences encoding the same CDR3. V and J are TRBV6-5 and TRBJ2-1; no clear D gene. V lost 0 bases to trimming and J lost 5 bases, with 8 bases between them. The germline V gene has CDR1 MNHEY and CDR2 SVGAGI. The CDR3 spans 14 residues. CDR3 loop: CASSYSGRNNEQFF. The CDR3 bases are TGTGCCAGCAGTTACTCCGGACGAAACAATGAGCAGTTCTTC.

To note about this clone: It is unclear where the CDR3 begins or ends on the DNA, so no DNA is shown, and the CDR3 is as TCRdb lists it. This chain uses TRBV6-6 with TRBJ2-4; the table assigns TRBD1, which was not confirmed against the DNA. Germline V gene sequence: CDR1 MNHNY, CDR2 SVGAGI (reference sequence). The CDR3 has 13 residues if both end residues are counted. The CDR3 sequence: CASSFGQGTPGYF.

The rearrangement uses TRBV10-3 and TRBJ2-1; D is perhaps TRBD2 (5 bases). The V and J ends lost 11 bases and 8 bases respectively, with 13 bases between them. Germline V lookup: CDR1 ENHRY, CDR2 SYGVKD. The CDR3 loop spans 11 amino acids. DNA for the CDR3: TGTGCCGCCTCGTCAGCGGATGAGCAGTTCTTC. Translated, it gives CAASSADEQFF.

This rearrangement joins TRBV28 to TRBJ1-5, with 8 bases fitting TRBD1. The ends lost 2 bases at V and 7 bases at J; junction bases unmatched: 10. The germline gives CDR1 MDHEN, CDR2 SYDVKM. The CDR3 is made up of 16 amino acids. The CDR3 protein is CASSLPPGGRGQPQHF. The CDR3 nucleotides read TGTGCCAGCAGTTTACCACCAGGGGGCCGAGGGCAGCCCCAGCATTTT.

Comment on this clone: Different DNA sequences within this sample yield the same CDR3. The chain joins TRBV28 to TRBJ1-2; TRBD1 matches 9 bases. This CDR3 has 13 residues. CDR1 is MDHEN and CDR2 is SYDVKM in the germline V gene. Germline trimming cut 6 bases from V and 4 bases from J; bases unmatched to any gene: 3. CDR3 DNA: TGTGCCAGCAGACGGGGACAGGGCTATGGCTACACCTTC. Protein sequence: CASRRGQGYGYTF.

A word on this clone: One end of the junction does not line up with germline, which may come from a read error. The genes are TRBV28 and TRBJ1-2; possibly TRBD1 for D (5 bases). Germline CDR1 is MDHEN and CDR2 is SYDVKM. This CDR3 has 14 amino acids. The CDR3 here is CASCLSGVDYGYTF. The CDR3 nucleotides are TGTGCCAGCTGTTTGTCGGGGGTAGACTATGGCTACACCTTC.

The J gene is TRBJ2-1, the V gene TRBV28; 7 bases are shared with TRBD2. The CDR3 contains 16 residues. V was clipped by 4 bases and J by 2 bases; unmatched bases: 8. The V gene's germline CDR1 is MDHEN and CDR2 SYDVKM. CDR3 bases: TGTGCCAGCAGTTCCTCACTTGCGGGAGCCTACAATGAGCAGTTCTTC. It yields the protein CASSSSLAGAYNEQFF.